Following are 20 T cell receptor beta chains from one sample sequenced in a study of T cell changes during pregnancy in multiple sclerosis. The data were produced by immunoSEQ multiplex PCR, yet TCRdb's version contains in-frame clones alone and is incomplete. The profile shows about 42,000 clones, around 90% of them singletons. Sample: CD4+ T cells from peripheral blood mononuclear cells, taken after pregnancy. The receptors come from a female donor in good health, enrolled as a control in a pregnancy study.

This clone showed up just once. V is TRBV18 and J is TRBJ2-7; D unclear. The length of the CDR3 is 13 residues. Trimming left V 2 bases short and J 0 bases short, with 5 bases between. In germline, CDR1 is KGHSH, CDR2 LQKENI. The CDR3 DNA sequence: TGTGCCAGCTCACCAACAACCTCCTACGAGCAGTACTTC. It translates to CASSPTTSYEQYF.

The gene calls are TRBV2 and TRBJ1-5; 9 bases match TRBD1. The V and J ends lost 6 bases and 7 bases, in that order; junction bases with no gene match: 10. This CDR3 has 15 residues. Looked up from germline, CDR1 is SNHLY and CDR2 is FYNNEI. CDR3 in amino acids: CASSPGTGIGQPQHF. In DNA, the CDR3 is TGTGCCAGCAGCCCCGGGACAGGGATTGGCCAGCCCCAGCATTTT.

The chain uses TRBV29-1 and TRBJ1-2; D is undetermined. There are 13 residues in the CDR3. V was pared by 2 bases and J by 4 bases, with 11 bases between. Germline CDR1 SQVTM, CDR2 ANQGSEA. The CDR3 region has the DNA TGCAGCGTTGAATTTCAAAATTCCTATGGCTACACCTTC. Residues: CSVEFQNSYGYTF.

The chain carries TRBV11-3 and TRBJ2-1; 9 nucleotides line up with TRBD2. The CDR3 contains 13 residues. The J segment lost 10 bases and the V segment lost 4 bases, leaving 5 bases of the junction unmatched. Germline V CDR1 and CDR2: SGHNT, YENEEA. The CDR3 DNA reads as TGTGCCAGCAGCTCCTCCCTAGCGGGGGAGCAGTTCTTC. This codes for CASSSSLAGEQFF.

The rearrangement links TRBV7-2 to TRBJ1-1, with 8 bases matching TRBD1. From germline, CDR1 is SGHTA and CDR2 FQGNSA. The CDR3 covers 14 residues. V dropped 6 bases and J dropped 2; count of bases not matched to a gene: 5. DNA for the CDR3: TGTGCCAGCAGTCAAGGACAGGGAAACACTGAAGCTTTCTTT. It specifies CASSQGQGNTEAFF.

V is TRBV4-2 and J is TRBJ2-1; weak D call: TRBD2 (6 bases). The CDR3 has 15 residues. Germline V gene sequence: CDR1 LGHNA, CDR2 YNFKEQ. The V end lost 0 bases, the J end lost 8 bases, and 14 bases lay between the germline ends. The CDR3 nucleotides read TGTGCCAGCAGCCAAGATAACGGACTACCGTATGAGCAGTTCTTC. It specifies CASSQDNGLPYEQFF.

The chain joins TRBV11-2 to TRBJ2-1; no clear D. Germline-derived CDR1 and CDR2 are SGHAT and FQNNGV. CDR3 length equals 16 residues. V lost 0 bases and J lost 11, with 20 bases in between. The CDR3 nucleotides read TGTGCCAGCAGCTTAGATGTTTACCAGCGTCGTTTTCAGCAGTTCTTC. Amino acids: CASSLDVYQRRFQQFF.

This clone was found once. V is TRBV5-4 and J is TRBJ1-3; TRBD1 might be the D (6 bases). V lost 0 bases and J lost 2, with 6 bases in between. Germline V lookup: CDR1 SGHNT, CDR2 YYREEE (reference sequence). This CDR3 contains 14 residues. CDR3 loop: CASSLAGAGNTIYF. The DNA of the CDR3 is TGTGCCAGCAGCTTGGCAGGGGCTGGAAACACCATATATTTT.

The chain employs TRBV4-3 and TRBJ1-3; D is perhaps TRBD1 (6 bases). The CDR3 contains 16 residues. Looked up from germline, CDR1 is LGHNA and CDR2 is YSLEER. V lost 0 bases and J 3 bases, leaving 12 bases between the germline ends. CDR3 nucleotide sequence: TGCGCCAGCAGCCAAGAAGTGGGGGCCGGTGGAAACACCATATATTTT. Translation gives CASSQEVGAGGNTIYF.

The genes are TRBV28 and TRBJ2-7; possible D gene TRBD2, 7 bases. The CDR3 extends over 15 amino acids. Germline assignment: CDR1 MDHEN and CDR2 SYDVKM. Deletions cut 6 bases from V and 2 bases from J, with 17 bases between. The CDR3 spells CASRLGGGRAYEQYF. CDR3 DNA: TGTGCCAGCAGGCTGGGGGGCGGGAGAGCCTACGAGCAGTACTTC.

The DNA of the CDR3 is TGTGCCAGCAGATCAGGACAGGGGGGAAACACTGAAGCTTTCTTT. Encoded protein: CASRSGQGGNTEAFF. The V gene is TRBV27, the J gene TRBJ1-1, with 10 bases identical to TRBD1. Germline CDR1 is MNHEY and CDR2 is SMNVEV (reference sequence). The CDR3 runs 15 residues. Unmatched junction bases numbered 6, after V lost 6 bases and J lost 2 bases.

J is TRBJ2-3 and V is TRBV19, with 14 positions matching TRBD2. J gave up 6 bases and V 5 bases, and 4 bases lay outside the gene matches. Looked up from germline, CDR1 is LNHDA and CDR2 is SQIVND (reference sequence). The CDR3 loop spans 15 amino acids. In nucleotides, the CDR3 is TGTGCCAGTAGTCGACTAGCGGGAGGGCGGGATACGCAGTATTTT. This sequence encodes CASSRLAGGRDTQYF.

V gene TRBV7-9 combines with J gene TRBJ2-3; D remains ambiguous. Germline assignment: CDR1 SEHNR and CDR2 FQNEAQ (reference sequence). The CDR3 loop spans 13 amino acids. V was clipped by 6 bases and J by 1 base, with 8 bases between them. CDR3 sequence (DNA): TGTGCCAGCAGTCGCTTAGGCACAGATACGCAGTATTTT. Its translation is CASSRLGTDTQYF.

In its sample, this clone was seen once. This chain connects TRBV5-4 to TRBJ2-4; 11 positions match TRBD2. The V segment lost 0 bases and the J segment 10 bases; nucleotides outside the gene matches: 3. The CDR3 has 14 amino acids. CDR1 is SGHNT, CDR2 YYREEE, per germline (reference sequence). The CDR3 bases are TGTGCCAGCAGCTTGGGGCTAGCGGGAGGAATTCAGTACTTC. Translated: CASSLGLAGGIQYF. Looking up the rest from reference TRBV5-4 and TRBJ2-4 gives the full variable domain: ETGVTQSPTHLIKTRGQQVTLRCSSQSGHNTVSWYQQALGQGPQFIFQYYREEENGRGNFPPRFSGLQFPNYSSELNVNALELDDSALYLCASSLGLAGGIQYFGAGTRLSVL.

V and J are TRBV4-2 and TRBJ2-5; TRBD2 aligns across 7 bases. The V gene end was trimmed by 1 base and the J gene end by 0 bases; junction bases not matched to a gene: 5. The V gene's germline CDR1 is LGHNA and CDR2 YNFKEQ. The CDR3 is 16 residues long. CDR3 sequence reads: CASSQAGGGYQETQYF. CDR3 nucleotides: TGTGCCAGCAGCCAAGCGGGAGGAGGGTACCAAGAGACCCAGTACTTC.

The rearrangement uses TRBV7-6 and TRBJ1-1, with 9 bases matching TRBD1. V lost 3 bases to trimming and J lost 6 bases; unmatched junction nucleotides: 5. CDR1 is SGHVS and CDR2 is FNYEAQ in the germline V gene. The CDR3 totals 14 residues. The CDR3 DNA reads as TGTGCCAGCAGCTTCGGACAGGGGAGCGCTGAAGCTTTCTTT. The encoded protein is CASSFGQGSAEAFF. Variable domain in full (rest from reference TRBV7-6 and TRBJ1-1): GAGVSQSPRYKVTKRGQDVALRCDPISGHVSLYWYRQALGQGPEFLTYFNYEAQQDKSGLPNDRFSAERPEGSISTLTIQRTEQRDSAMYRCASSFGQGSAEAFFGQGTRLTVV.

This rearrangement joins TRBV28 to TRBJ2-7, with 8 bases identical to TRBD2. Germline V gene data show CDR1 as MDHEN and CDR2 as SYDVKM. The CDR3 length is 13 residues. Losses at the gene ends were 6 bases for V and 6 bases for J; bases not matched to a gene: 7. The DNA of the CDR3 is TGTGCCAGCAGGGCGGGGGGCTTACGCGAGCAGTACTTC. Translating gives CASRAGGLREQYF.

The chain couples TRBV4-1 to TRBJ2-7; 7 bases map to TRBD1. The CDR3 spans 16 residues. The V and J ends lost 0 bases and 5 bases, in that order; junction bases with no gene match: 10. Per the germline V gene, CDR1 is MGHRA and CDR2 is YSYEKL. CDR3 sequence reads: CASSQDLSTGLNEQYF. Written as DNA, the CDR3 is TGCGCCAGCAGCCAAGATCTATCGACAGGGCTAAACGAGCAGTACTTC.

The gene calls are TRBV18 and TRBJ2-7; 7 bases match TRBD1. J gave up 4 bases and V 2 bases, and 11 bases lay outside the gene matches. CDR1 and CDR2 (germline): KGHSH, LQKENI. The CDR3 is 16 amino acids. The DNA for the CDR3 is TGTGCCAGCTCACCATCGTTAGGGGGCTTATTATACGAGCAGTACTTC. It codes for CASSPSLGGLLYEQYF.

This chain uses TRBV11-2 with TRBJ2-5; D is perhaps TRBD2 (5 bases). This CDR3 is 15 amino acids long. The V end was cut by 2 bases, the J end by 1 base, with 11 bases between. The germline V gene has CDR1 SGHAT and CDR2 FQNNGV. CDR3 sequence reads: CASSLKDWFQETQYF. The CDR3 nucleotides read TGTGCCAGCAGCTTAAAGGACTGGTTCCAAGAGACCCAGTACTTC.